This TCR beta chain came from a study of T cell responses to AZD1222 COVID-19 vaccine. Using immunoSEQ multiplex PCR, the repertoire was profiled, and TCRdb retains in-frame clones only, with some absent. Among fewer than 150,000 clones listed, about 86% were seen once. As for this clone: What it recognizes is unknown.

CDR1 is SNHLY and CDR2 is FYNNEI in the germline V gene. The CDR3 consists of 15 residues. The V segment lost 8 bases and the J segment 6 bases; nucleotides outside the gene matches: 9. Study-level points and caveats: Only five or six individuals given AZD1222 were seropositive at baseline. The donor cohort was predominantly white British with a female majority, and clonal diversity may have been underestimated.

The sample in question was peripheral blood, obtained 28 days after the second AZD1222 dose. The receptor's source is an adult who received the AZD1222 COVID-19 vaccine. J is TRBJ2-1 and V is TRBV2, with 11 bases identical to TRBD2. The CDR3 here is CASPRLAGLGNEQFF. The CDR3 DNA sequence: TGTGCCAGCCCCCGACTAGCGGGACTTGGCAATGAGCAGTTCTTC.